This T cell receptor beta chain was captured in a study of T cells after yellow fever vaccination. Germline lookup yields CDR1 SGHRS and CDR2 YFSETQ. Trimming removed 4 bases from V and 6 bases from J, with 16 bases in between. The CDR3 extends over 15 amino acids. TCRdb reprocessed the 5' RACE reads via MiXCR and lists one record per CDR3 protein. The sample lists 400,000 to 650,000 distinct CDR3 sequences; 20% to 25% were seen once. Overall study results and limits: Clonotype sharing between CD4 and CD8 compartments was small. It was the secondary response that reached its peak faster, day 5 versus 15, but it was weaker. Researchers cautioned that FACS-sorted repertoires could harbor abundant clonotypes contaminating from the bulk population. A large majority of primary-vaccination clones showed up again after the booster (roughly 95% CD4, around 90% CD8).

This clonotype was recorded many times. Its antigen remains unknown. The V and J genes are TRBV5-1 and TRBJ2-2; the D is unclear. The TCR originated in a man between 18 and 35 years old who received the YFV17D yellow fever vaccine. The specimen comprised PBMCs, sampled 21 days after the first yellow fever vaccination. The CDR3 sequence is CASSQAGSYSGELFF. The CDR3 region has the DNA TGCGCCAGCAGCCAGGCTGGAAGCTACTCCGGGGAGCTGTTTTTT. The full variable domain, with the rest looked up from reference TRBV5-1 and TRBJ2-2, is KAGVTQTPRYLIKTRGQQVTLSCSPISGHRSVSWYQQTPGQGLQFLFEYFSETQRNKGNFPGRFSGRQFSNSRSEMNVSTLELGDSALYLCASSQAGSYSGELFFGEGSRLTVL.